This TCR beta chain comes out of a study of T cell responses to AZD1222 COVID-19 vaccine. The data were produced by immunoSEQ multiplex PCR, yet TCRdb's version contains in-frame clones alone and is incomplete. The data show 100,000 or so clones, with roughly 87% seen just once and 35% to 45% held by the top ten. The CDR3 extends over 16 amino acids. The V gene end was trimmed by 6 bases and the J gene end by 3 bases; junction bases not matched to a gene: 12. The germline V gene encodes CDR1 MNHEY and CDR2 SMNVEV (reference sequence). Regarding the study as a whole: Just a handful of AZD1222 recipients tested seropositive at baseline. Repertoires were collected only later (after the peak T cell response had occurred). Females outnumbered males among donors, who were mostly white British; clonal diversity was possibly underestimated.

Some second doses came at about 4 weeks and others at about 12 weeks; these were pooled. On this clone: Antigen specificity is unknown.

V usage is TRBV27 and J usage is TRBJ2-7; the match to TRBD1 covers 9 bases. Here the sequenced sample was peripheral blood, taken 28 days after the second AZD1222 dose. This TCR derives from an adult who received the AZD1222 COVID-19 vaccine. In DNA, the CDR3 is TGTGCCAGCAGGCGAAATGGACAGGGGATTAGCTACGAGCAGTACTTC. This encodes CASRRNGQGISYEQYF.